This T cell receptor (beta chain) is drawn from a study of T cell responses to AZD1222 COVID-19 vaccine. The CDR3 loop spans 15 amino acids. J gave up 0 bases and V 7 bases, and 5 bases lay outside the gene matches. Looked up from germline, CDR1 is SEHNR and CDR2 is FQNEAQ (reference sequence). Concerning this clone itself: The antigen is undetermined.

Overall study results and limits: Baseline testing showed seropositivity in only 5 or 6 AZD1222 recipients. The donor cohort was predominantly white British with a female majority, and clonal diversity may have been underestimated.

Libraries were prepared by immunoSEQ multiplex PCR; TCRdb keeps only in-frame clonotypes and omits some of them. This table has about 56,000 clones, approximately 85% appearing once. This TCR derives from an adult in good health. The sequencing used peripheral blood, collected on day 0 of AZD1222 vaccination. J is TRBJ1-1 and V is TRBV7-9; TRBD1 matches at 10 bases. CDR3 protein: CASIRTGGLNTEAFF. The DNA of the CDR3 is TGTGCCAGCATCCGGACAGGGGGACTGAACACTGAAGCTTTCTTT.